This T cell receptor beta chain was observed in a study of blood T cells in healthy people across ages. This clonotype was picked up a small number of times. CDR1 is SGHDN, CDR2 FVKESK, per germline. This CDR3 has 11 amino acids. V was cut by 1 base and J by 13 bases, with 8 bases left in between. All donors came from Russia, were Caucasian and healthy, and spanned ages about 6 to 90. With a J-beta primer mix and a sample-barcoded 5' primer, a second PCR ran about 6 to 11 cycles. The template-switch adaptor, which had 12 random nucleotides, put a tag on each cDNA molecule. MiXCR, applied by TCRdb to the 5' RACE reads, yields one record per CDR3 protein. The table lists 910,000 or so distinct CDR3 sequences, about 53% of them singletons.

Specimen: blood. The V and J genes are TRBV14 and TRBJ2-4, with D maybe TRBD2 (5 bases). This clonotype was sampled from a woman aged 55-69 years in good health. CDR3 region: CASSQVGIQYF. The CDR3 bases are TGTGCCAGCAGCCAAGTCGGGATCCAGTACTTC.